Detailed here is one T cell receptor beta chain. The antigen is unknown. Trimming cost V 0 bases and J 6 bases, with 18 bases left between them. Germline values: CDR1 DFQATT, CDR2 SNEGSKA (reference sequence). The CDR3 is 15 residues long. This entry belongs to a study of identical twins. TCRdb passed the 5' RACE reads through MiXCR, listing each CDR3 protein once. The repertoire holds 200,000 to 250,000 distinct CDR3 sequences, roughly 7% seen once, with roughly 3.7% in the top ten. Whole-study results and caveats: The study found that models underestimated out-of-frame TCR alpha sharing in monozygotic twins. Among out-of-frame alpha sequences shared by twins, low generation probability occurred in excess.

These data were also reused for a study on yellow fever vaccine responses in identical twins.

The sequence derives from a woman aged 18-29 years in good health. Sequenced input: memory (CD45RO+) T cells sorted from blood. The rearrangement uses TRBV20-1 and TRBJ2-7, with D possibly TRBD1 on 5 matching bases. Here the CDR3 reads CSARDPAAGWSEQYF. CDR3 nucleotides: TGCAGTGCTAGAGATCCCGCGGCAGGGTGGTCCGAGCAGTACTTC.